This TCR beta chain appears in the sequencing data of a study of cytomegalovirus exposure and HLA in healthy donors (dated by TCRdb to 2017 to 2019). For context, the study as a whole: According to an earlier analysis of a few hundred of the donors, about 170 million T cells yielded some 110 million unique TCR beta sequences and around 300 Gb of sequence data. Donor age, sex, ethnicity and CMV serostatus were compiled alongside the repertoire data. Across about 370 genotyped donors of the cohort, an average of approximately 220,000 unique TCR beta nucleotide sequences per donor were sequenced, and approximately 17% of those sequences were non-productive. Every discovery cohort repertoire had been produced on one sequencing platform. An early release covering just under 650 HLA-typed donors comprised 250 to 350 gigabases of sequencing data and tens of millions of unique TCR sequences. To predict cytomegalovirus infection status, the study combined high-throughput TCR immunosequencing, statistical association of individual TCRs with disease status, and machine learning. A separate validation cohort of more than 100 different subjects was used in addition to the approximately 700-subject first cohort. The genetic ancestry cluster associated with self-reported Caucasian donors included 81% of the roughly 380 genotyped donors. The aim of the study was to test whether cataloging public T cell receptors could identify signatures of past pathogen exposure. Genome-wide SNP genotypes for about 65% of the 666 donors were used in a later genetic analysis, which treated that subset as a discovery cohort. A later analysis re-examined previously published TCR beta repertoires from 500 to 700 donors and added high-resolution HLA genotyping to investigate patterns of TCR occurrence. The study used immunosequencing to profile the T cell repertoires of approximately 630 subjects and linked those repertoires to cytomegalovirus serostatus. Several DR-DQ haplotypes were handled as single units for association and clustering, since linkage in the cohort was strong. An earlier analysis of a few hundred of the donors applied high-throughput TCR beta sequencing to assess whether each TCR beta V gene segment acted as functional or pseudogenic. HLA typing included class I and class II loci at four-digit resolution. The later analysis used no new phenotypic data to find candidate immune exposures, relying instead on TCR beta sequences and their occurrence across donors. Typing coverage varied by locus: about 620-640 donors for A, B, C, DRB1 and DQB1; approximately 520 for DQA1; over 600 for DPA1; roughly 470 for DPB1.

Comments on this clone: No cognate antigen has been identified for it.

The research as a whole found: Because some donors lacked HLA typing at each locus, the association tests relied only on the typed subset. Strong co-occurrence of HLA alleles, especially DR and DQ, made assigning TCR associations to individual alleles difficult. Most TCR sequences were seen in very few donors, while some public TCRs were found in many individuals. Some IMGT-functional V segments, including TRBV6-2 and TRBV6-3, could not be told apart with the 87-base-pair reads, so those segments were excluded. In a later genetic analysis, fewer N-insertions in productive TCRs were reported among donors in an Asian-associated ancestry cluster than the roughly 640-donor mean. A few of the identified cytomegalovirus-associated TCR beta chains were confirmed in vitro to be specific for cytomegalovirus antigens. V-gene and J-gene trimming of TCR beta chains was associated with a missense DCLRE1C variant in a later genetic analysis, and the association was replicated in an independent cohort. The presence/absence analyses assumed that sequencing depth was roughly uniform across donors, and that assumption may not be true. The study gave a list of 150 to 200 TCR beta chains associated with cytomegalovirus. A cluster of highly shared sequence variants was judged likely to represent a technical artifact of the sequencing pipeline. Broadly in line with IMGT annotations, most TCR beta V segments showed up in productive rearrangements about 87% or about 30% of the time in an earlier analysis of approximately 600 of the donors. Because counts were too low, seventeen rarely observed V segments, including chromosome 9 orphons, were excluded from the earlier analysis of roughly 580 of the donors. A further reported finding was that TCR beta sequences accurately predicted the HLA-A and HLA-B alleles for most subjects in the first cohort. This cohort had only TCR beta chains sequenced, and the lack of alpha or paired-chain data limited which features could be detected. Most CMV-associated TCR beta chains appeared to be HLA-restricted in a later analysis, and the HLA associations seemed to be driven largely by CMV exposure. In a later analysis, TCR association rates were found to vary across HLA loci, with the most associated TCRs seen for DRB1 alleles and the fewest for HLA-C alleles. In a later analysis, several top co-occurrence clusters were reported to appear linked to parvovirus B19, influenza, CMV and Epstein-Barr virus. At a false discovery rate of 0.05, a later analysis linked 15,000 to 20,000 TCR beta sequences to specific HLA alleles. According to the authors, the approach could potentially be generalized to other disease states and immunological phenotypes. The only immune exposure information available for the cohort was CMV serostatus. A later analysis found that HLA-associated TCR beta chains were more clonally expanded and had lower generation probabilities than equally common non-associated chains. Linkage disequilibrium might explain the correlated functional status among segregating V segments, but an unknown experimental factor could not be ruled out. In both the original and validation cohorts, the classifier was reported to diagnose cytomegalovirus status with high specificity and sensitivity.

Receptor libraries were prepared by the immunoSEQ multiplex PCR assay. For the multiplex PCR, a mixture combining 60 forward primers for TCR Vbeta segments and 13 reverse primers for TCR Jbeta segments was used. A multiplex PCR assay on genomic DNA amplified the CDR3 region of rearranged TCR beta genes. Amplified TCR beta libraries were sequenced as 87-base-pair reads on the Illumina HiSeq System. The study's processing was this. Across the 670 or so repertoires, a later analysis counted approximately 75 million unique TCR beta chains, around 11 million of which were shared by at least two donors. To remove PCR and sequencing errors, raw reads were error-corrected and collapsed into unique sequences using a nearest-neighbor algorithm that merged closely related sequences. Alignment of CDR3 sequences to IMGT reference sequences was used to assign V, D and J gene segments. For a sequence to be retained, a match of at least six nucleotides to both a V gene segment and a J gene segment was required. A rearrangement was called productive if the CDR3 had no stop codons and remained in frame with V and J, and every other rearrangement was called non-productive. CDR3 was defined by IMGT convention, running from the second conserved V-encoded cysteine to the conserved J-encoded phenylalanine. In an earlier analysis of more than 550 of the donors, sequences lacking an unambiguous match to a single V gene segment were excluded. In an earlier analysis of 450 to 700 of the donors, V segments were called functional above 56.7% productive rearrangements and were called segregating when the between-donor standard deviation exceeded 5%. A statistical classification framework was built to diagnose cytomegalovirus status from the catalog of TCR beta chain sequences. In a later analysis, V and J genes were assigned by comparing TCR nucleotide sequences against IMGT/GENE-DB human TR gene sequences. Using the TCRdist pipeline, a later analysis assigned CDR3 sequences along with most-parsimonious VDJ recombination scenarios. In a later analysis, each TCR beta chain was defined by its CDR3 amino acid sequence together with its V-gene family, and reads without a unique V-gene family were excluded. To address suspected cross-contamination and a sequencing artifact, a later analysis removed approximately 590 highly shared, low-generation-probability nucleotide sequences. A later analysis calculated a clonal expansion index for each public chain from normalized within-repertoire ranks of inferred template counts. A later analysis computed generation probabilities with a VDJ recombination model fitted to out-of-frame rearrangements, and checked the results against IGoR. In a later analysis, hypergeometric tests were used to score TCR-TCR, TCR-HLA and TCR-CMV co-occurrence, with a repertoire-size bias correction applied to TCR pairs. False discovery rates were estimated in a later analysis by permuting HLA or CMV assignments 20 times. In a later analysis, co-occurring TCRs were grouped using DBSCAN, and TCRdist sequence similarity was added for clustering within HLA-allele-positive subsets. Co-occurrence clustering excluded repertoires with fewer than 30,000 or more than 120,000 public chains, plus five with anomalous nucleotide sharing. TCRdb obtained this table from immuneACCESS and retained in-frame rearrangements with V and J assigned. These tables miss some clones; where compared with another copy, unresolved V genes account for less than half of the shortfall, and the remainder is unexplained. V and J calls and clone size are copied from that table; D and trimming were computed from the DNA. The sample's table covers roughly 140,000 clones. The ten biggest clones cover approximately 2.4% of the sample.

Unmatched junction bases come to 10, with V trimmed by 1 base and J by 6 bases. The germline V gene specifies SGHTA as CDR1 and FQGNSA as CDR2. The cysteine opens and the phenylalanine closes a CDR3 of 17 amino acids. Of the read, only the CDR3 DNA is kept; its 51 bases are in frame from base 1. The cohort comprised fewer than 750 healthy bone marrow donors. At the time of sampling, all cohort members were nominally healthy, though unrecorded immune exposures were likely present. The donor tested CMV seronegative, placing the donor among the 350 to 400 seronegative members of the cohort. Every donor gave a peripheral blood sample, and the peripheral blood mononuclear cells from that sample were used for TCR beta sequencing. The Qiagen DNeasy Blood Extraction Kit was used to extract genomic DNA from the blood cell samples.

This TCR was recovered from a man aged 40-55 years in good health and CMV-seronegative. Sample: PBMCs. Rearrangement joined TRBV7-2 to TRBJ2-1; TRBD1 matches 9 bases in the middle. Here is the DNA: TGTGCCAGCAGCTTAGGTGGGACAGGGTTATGGTCCAATGAGCAGTTCTTC. Translated, it gives CASSLGGTGLWSNEQFF.